Listed below are T cell receptor beta chains from one sample, sequenced in a study of shared clonotypes between healthy human individuals. Sequenced by immunoSEQ multiplex PCR; TCRdb stores in-frame clones only, minus some. This table holds around 1.1 million clones, 60% to 85% found once. Sequences were obtained from memory CD4+ T cells from PBMCs. Receptors were obtained from a man between 18 and 35 years old in good health. Some clones in this sample may be carry-over from other donors' samples. The CDR3 runs from the conserved cysteine through the conserved F or W. Each record gives: CDR3 DNA, CDR3 protein, clone size, V gene, D gene, J gene. D genes are given only for firm matches. Expanded clones get a size class; other rows say once, few or many, or leave the size out.

TGTGCCAGCAGTTTGGTACAGGAACACTACGAGCAGTACTTC CASSLVQEHYEQYF - TRBV28 - TRBJ2-7
TGTGCCAGCAGCTTAAGCTTGCGGACTAGACACAATGAGCAGTTCTTC CASSLSLRTRHNEQFF - TRBV7-6 TRBD2 TRBJ2-1
TGCGCCAGCAGCTTGGATGGGGCCCCGGGGACTGAAGCTTTCTTT CASSLDGAPGTEAFF - TRBV5-1 - TRBJ1-1
TGTGCCAGCAGCTTGATGGGGAAGGCGGCTGAAAAACTGTTTTTT CASSLMGKAAEKLFF - TRBV5-4 - TRBJ1-4
TGTGCCAGCAACCCGGGACATCCCTACGAGCAGTACTTC CASNPGHPYEQYF - TRBV6-6 - TRBJ2-7
TGTGCCAGCAGCTTAGCGGGGGATTCCGGATCAAGTTATGGCTACACCTTC CASSLAGDSGSSYGYTF - TRBV7-9 - TRBJ1-2
TGTGCCTGGAACCCATCGGTTACCTACGAGCAGTACTTC CAWNPSVTYEQYF - TRBV30 - TRBJ2-7
TGTGCCAGCAGCTCAGGACTAGCATACGGGGAGCTGTTTTTT CASSSGLAYGELFF - TRBV7-2 TRBD2 TRBJ2-2
TGTGCCAGTACCGGGACAGGCTATGGCTACACCTTC CASTGTGYGYTF - TRBV2 TRBD1 TRBJ1-2
TGTGCCAGCAGTTTTTTAGCTGGAGAGACCCAGTACTTC CASSFLAGETQYF - TRBV27 - TRBJ2-5
TGCAGCGTCGCGGGACAGGACTTAAATCAGCCCCAGCATTTT CSVAGQDLNQPQHF few TRBV29-1 TRBD1 TRBJ1-5
TGCGCCAGCGCATTTCAGGGCAGGGGCACAGATACGCAGTATTTT CASAFQGRGTDTQYF - TRBV5-1 - TRBJ2-3
TGTGCCAGCAGTGTTATAAATGAGCAGTTCTTC CASSVINEQFF - TRBV28 - TRBJ2-1
TGTGCCAGCAGCCCCGGGACAGGGGTTCGGGAGCTGTTTTTT CASSPGTGVRELFF few TRBV7-9 TRBD1 TRBJ2-2
TGTGCCAGCACAGGGGACACCGGGGAGCTGTTTTTT CASTGDTGELFF - TRBV9 - TRBJ2-2
TGCGCCAGCAGCTTGGGGGGCTCCTACAATGAGCAGTTCTTC CASSLGGSYNEQFF - TRBV5-1 - TRBJ2-1
TGCGCCAGCAGCCAGGGACAGGGGGTTCGGCAGCCCCAGCATTTT CASSQGQGVRQPQHF once TRBV4-1 TRBD1 TRBJ1-5
TGTGCCAGCAGCCTCCCAGGGGCGTGGACCGGGGAGCTGTTTTTT CASSLPGAWTGELFF - TRBV7-9 - TRBJ2-2
TGTGCCAGCAGCGTTGGGCTAGCAGTTTCCGAGCAGTACTTC CASSVGLAVSEQYF - TRBV9 - TRBJ2-7
TGTGCCAGCAGTTACAAGGGCCCTTCCGGCAATCAGCCCCAGCATTTT CASSYKGPSGNQPQHF - TRBV6-6 - TRBJ1-5
TGCAGCGCCACAGCGCCCTACGAGCAGTACTTC CSATAPYEQYF many TRBV29-1 - TRBJ2-7
TGTGCCAGCTCATCGGACAGGGCGGGCTACACCTTC CASSSDRAGYTF - TRBV18 TRBD1 TRBJ1-2
TGTGCCAGCAGCTTAACTAGCGGGAGTCCAGATACGCAGTATTTT CASSLTSGSPDTQYF - TRBV7-2 TRBD2 TRBJ2-3
TGTGCCAGCACCTTTCGAGGGATTCCCACAGATACGCAGTATTTT CASTFRGIPTDTQYF - TRBV6-1 - TRBJ2-3
TGTGCCAGCAGTGACCCTAGCGCGAGCTCCTACAATGAGCAGTTCTTC CASSDPSASSYNEQFF - TRBV2 - TRBJ2-1